This T cell receptor beta chain was captured by sequencing in a study of T cells expressing NK-cell markers. Points from the study as a whole: Where a handful of donors were concerned, these clonotypes also led the CD3+CD56-NKG2C+ fraction. Of the CD8+ T cells in about 6 donors, about 1.0-8% belonged to dominant NKG2C+ clonotypes. HCMV specificity of the expanded NKG2C+ T cell clones stayed unclear.

Germline V gives CDR1 SGHVS, CDR2 FQNEAQ. The CDR3 is 20 residues long. Libraries used 5'RACE template switching adding universal primer site and UMIs. Following a re-call of the 5' RACE reads, TCRdb has one entry per CDR3 protein and lacks DNA. In total, the table holds 400,000 to 450,000 distinct CDR3 sequences. A word on this clonotype: Its antigen is still unknown.

Source material: blood T cells: a sorted CD56 or NKG2C T cell subset, CD4+ or CD8+ T cells, or bulk PBMC T cells (not recorded which). The chain has TRBV7-8 and TRBJ2-3; TCRdb returns TRBD2, unconfirmable since there is no DNA. The TCR comes from a woman between 18 and 75 years old in good health. The chain's CDR3 is CASSPRTSGGRPPSTDTQYF.